The clone carrying this T cell receptor beta chain was found many times. Its target is not known. This specimen comes from a study of blood T cells in healthy people across ages. Study-wide context: Per two T cells, about one barcoded beta molecule was captured through template switching.

Healthy Caucasians from Russia aged about 6 to 90 served as donors. PBMCs numbering at least 6.5 million were isolated per sample. The use of a sample-barcoded 5' primer and a J-beta primer mix characterized a second PCR of about 7 to 12 cycles. TCRdb reprocessed the 5' RACE reads via MiXCR and lists one record per CDR3 protein. Seen here are over 1,500,000 distinct CDR3 sequences, less than 50% observed once, and the top ten hold approximately 2.1%. Study findings and constraints: Versus aged donors, long-lived donors had higher diversity and more naive CD4+ cells.

The TCR originated in a woman aged 35 to 49 in good health. Sequenced sample: blood.

CDR3 loop: CASSGQGAYEQYF. The CDR3 DNA sequence: TGTGCCAGCAGCGGCCAGGGGGCTTACGAGCAGTACTTC. The gene calls are TRBV9 and TRBJ2-7, with TRBD1 matching 8 bases. J lost 4 bases, V lost 3 bases, and 3 bases had no gene match. The CDR3 covers 13 residues. Germline CDR1 is SGDLS and CDR2 is YYNGEE. Complete variable domain (other parts from reference TRBV9 and TRBJ2-7): DSGVTQTPKHLITATGQRVTLRCSPRSGDLSVYWYQQSLDQGLQFLIQYYNGEERAKGNILERFSAQQFPDLHSELNLSSLELGDSALYFCASSGQGAYEQYFGPGTRLTVT.